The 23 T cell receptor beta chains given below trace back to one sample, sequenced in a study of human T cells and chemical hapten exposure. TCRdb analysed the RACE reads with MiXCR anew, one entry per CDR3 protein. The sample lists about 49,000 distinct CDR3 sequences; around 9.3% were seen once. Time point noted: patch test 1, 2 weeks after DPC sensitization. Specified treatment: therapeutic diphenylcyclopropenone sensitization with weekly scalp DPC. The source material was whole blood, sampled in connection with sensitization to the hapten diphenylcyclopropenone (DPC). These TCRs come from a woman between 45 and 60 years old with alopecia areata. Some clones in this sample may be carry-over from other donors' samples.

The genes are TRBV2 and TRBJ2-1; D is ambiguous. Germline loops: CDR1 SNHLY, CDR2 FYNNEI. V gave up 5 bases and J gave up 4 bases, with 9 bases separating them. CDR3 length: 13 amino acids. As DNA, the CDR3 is TGTGCCAGCAGTACCAACTCGTACAATGAGCAGTTCTTC. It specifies CASSTNSYNEQFF.

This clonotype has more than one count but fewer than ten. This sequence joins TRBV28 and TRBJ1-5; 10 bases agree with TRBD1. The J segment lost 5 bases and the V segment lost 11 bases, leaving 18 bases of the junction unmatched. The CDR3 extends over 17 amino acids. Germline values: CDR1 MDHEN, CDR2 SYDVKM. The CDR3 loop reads CAARDRGFVALDQPQHF. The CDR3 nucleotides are TGTGCCGCCCGGGACAGGGGATTCGTCGCCCTCGATCAGCCCCAGCATTTT.

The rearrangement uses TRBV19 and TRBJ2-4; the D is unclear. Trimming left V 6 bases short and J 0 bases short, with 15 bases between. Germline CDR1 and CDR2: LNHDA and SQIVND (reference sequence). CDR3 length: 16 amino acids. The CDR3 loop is CASRPRLDGAKNIQYF. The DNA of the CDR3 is TGTGCCAGTAGGCCCAGGTTGGATGGAGCCAAAAACATTCAGTACTTC.

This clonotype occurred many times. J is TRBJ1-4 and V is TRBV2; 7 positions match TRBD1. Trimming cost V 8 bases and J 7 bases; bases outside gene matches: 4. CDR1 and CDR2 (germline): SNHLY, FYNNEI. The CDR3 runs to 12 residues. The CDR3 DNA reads TGTGCCAGCGGGACAGAGTCTGAAAAACTGTTTTTT. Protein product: CASGTESEKLFF.

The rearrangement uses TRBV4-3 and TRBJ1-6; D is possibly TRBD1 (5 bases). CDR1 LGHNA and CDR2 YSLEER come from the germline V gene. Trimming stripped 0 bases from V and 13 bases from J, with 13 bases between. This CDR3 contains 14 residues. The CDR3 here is CASSQDLAGQPLHF. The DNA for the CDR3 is TGCGCCAGCAGCCAAGATCTGGCGGGGCAGCCCCTCCACTTT.

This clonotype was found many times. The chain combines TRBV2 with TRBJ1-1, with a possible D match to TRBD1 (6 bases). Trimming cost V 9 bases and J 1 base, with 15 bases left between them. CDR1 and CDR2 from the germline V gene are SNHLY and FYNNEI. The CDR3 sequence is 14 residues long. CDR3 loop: CASRIRGSNTEAFF. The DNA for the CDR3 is TGTGCCAGTAGGATCAGGGGCTCGAACACTGAAGCTTTCTTT.

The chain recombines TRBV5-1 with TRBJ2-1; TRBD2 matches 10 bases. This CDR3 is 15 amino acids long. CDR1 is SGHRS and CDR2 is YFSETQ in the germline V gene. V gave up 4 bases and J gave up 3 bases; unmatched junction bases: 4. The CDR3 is CASSPTSGNYNEQFF. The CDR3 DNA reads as TGCGCCAGCAGCCCAACTAGCGGGAACTACAATGAGCAGTTCTTC.

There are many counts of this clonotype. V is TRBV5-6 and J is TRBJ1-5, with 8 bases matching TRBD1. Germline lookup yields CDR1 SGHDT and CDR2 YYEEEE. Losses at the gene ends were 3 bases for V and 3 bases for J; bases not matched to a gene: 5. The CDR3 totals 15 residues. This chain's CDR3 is CASSSGQGLNQPQHF. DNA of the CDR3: TGTGCCAGCAGCTCCGGACAGGGTCTCAATCAGCCCCAGCATTTT. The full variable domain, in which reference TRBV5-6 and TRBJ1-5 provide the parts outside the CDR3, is DAGVTQSPTHLIKTRGQQVTLRCSPKSGHDTVSWYQQALGQGPQFIFQYYEEEERQRGNFPDRFSGHQFPNYSSELNVNALLLGDSALYLCASSSGQGLNQPQHFGDGTRLSIL.

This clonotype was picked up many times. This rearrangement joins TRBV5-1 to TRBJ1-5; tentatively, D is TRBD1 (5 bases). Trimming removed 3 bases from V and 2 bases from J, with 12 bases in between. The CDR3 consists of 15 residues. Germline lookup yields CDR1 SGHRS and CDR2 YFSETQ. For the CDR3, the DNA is TGCGCCAGCAGCTCAACCACAGGCGGCAATCAGCCCCAGCATTTT. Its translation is CASSSTTGGNQPQHF.

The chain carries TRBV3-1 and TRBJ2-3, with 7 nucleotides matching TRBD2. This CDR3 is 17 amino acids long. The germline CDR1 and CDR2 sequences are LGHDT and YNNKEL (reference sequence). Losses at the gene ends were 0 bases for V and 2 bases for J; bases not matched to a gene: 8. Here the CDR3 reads CASSQDRLAEYTDTQYF. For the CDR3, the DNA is TGTGCCAGCAGCCAAGACCGGCTAGCGGAGTACACAGATACGCAGTATTTT.

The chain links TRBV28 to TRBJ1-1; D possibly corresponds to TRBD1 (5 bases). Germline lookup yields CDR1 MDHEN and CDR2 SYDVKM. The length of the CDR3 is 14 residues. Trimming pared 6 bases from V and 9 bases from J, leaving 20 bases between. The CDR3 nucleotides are TGTGCCAGCAGCCGAGACGGTCGCGAGGGGAAAGCTTTCTTT. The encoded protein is CASSRDGREGKAFF.

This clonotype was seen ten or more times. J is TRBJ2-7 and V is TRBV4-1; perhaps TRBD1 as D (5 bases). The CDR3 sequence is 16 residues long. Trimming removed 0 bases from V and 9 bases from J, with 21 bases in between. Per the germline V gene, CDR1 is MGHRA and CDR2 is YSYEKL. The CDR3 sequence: CASSQDLKLRQGWQYF. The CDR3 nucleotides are TGCGCCAGCAGCCAAGATTTGAAGCTCCGGCAGGGATGGCAGTACTTC.

The CDR3 bases are TGTGCCAGCAGTGAGAGGGCCATCAATGAGCAGTTCTTC. It encodes CASSERAINEQFF. The chain carries TRBV25-1 and TRBJ2-1, with D possibly TRBD2 on 5 matching bases. Deletions cut 3 bases from V and 6 bases from J, with 9 bases between. The germline CDR1 and CDR2 sequences are MGHDK and SYGVNS. The CDR3 sequence is 13 residues long.

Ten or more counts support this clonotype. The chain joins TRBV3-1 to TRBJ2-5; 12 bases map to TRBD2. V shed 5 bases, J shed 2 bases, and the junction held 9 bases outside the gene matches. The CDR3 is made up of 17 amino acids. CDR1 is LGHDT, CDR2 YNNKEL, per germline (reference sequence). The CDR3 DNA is TGTGCCAGCAGCTTGCGACTAGCGGGAGCGGGGCAAGAGACCCAGTACTTC. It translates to CASSLRLAGAGQETQYF.

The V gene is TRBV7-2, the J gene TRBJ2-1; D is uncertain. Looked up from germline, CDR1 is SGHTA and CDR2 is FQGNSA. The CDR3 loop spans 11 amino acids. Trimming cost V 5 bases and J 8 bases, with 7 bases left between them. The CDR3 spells CASSQTHEQFF. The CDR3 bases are TGTGCCAGCAGCCAGACCCATGAGCAGTTCTTC. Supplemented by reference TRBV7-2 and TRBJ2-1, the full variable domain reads GAGVSQSPSNKVTEKGKDVELRCDPISGHTALYWYRQSLGQGLEFLIYFQGNSAPDKSGLPSDRFSAERTGGSVSTLTIQRTQQEDSAVYLCASSQTHEQFFGPGTRLTVL.

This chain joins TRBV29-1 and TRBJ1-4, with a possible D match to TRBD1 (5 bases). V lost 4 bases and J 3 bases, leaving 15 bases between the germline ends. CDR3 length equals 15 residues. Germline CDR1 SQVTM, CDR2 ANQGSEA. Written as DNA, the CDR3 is TGCAGCGTTGGGCGGGACGGTCGGTCTAATGAAAAACTGTTTTTT. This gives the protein CSVGRDGRSNEKLFF.

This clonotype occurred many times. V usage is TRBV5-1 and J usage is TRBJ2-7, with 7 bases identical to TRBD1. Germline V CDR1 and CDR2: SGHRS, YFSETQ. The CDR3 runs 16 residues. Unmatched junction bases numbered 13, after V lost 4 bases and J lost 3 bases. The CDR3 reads CASSVGHRDRSYEQYF. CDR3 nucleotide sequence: TGCGCCAGCAGCGTCGGCCACCGGGACAGAAGCTACGAGCAGTACTTC. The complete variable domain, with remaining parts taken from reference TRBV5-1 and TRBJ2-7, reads KAGVTQTPRYLIKTRGQQVTLSCSPISGHRSVSWYQQTPGQGLQFLFEYFSETQRNKGNFPGRFSGRQFSNSRSEMNVSTLELGDSALYLCASSVGHRDRSYEQYFGPGTRLTVT.

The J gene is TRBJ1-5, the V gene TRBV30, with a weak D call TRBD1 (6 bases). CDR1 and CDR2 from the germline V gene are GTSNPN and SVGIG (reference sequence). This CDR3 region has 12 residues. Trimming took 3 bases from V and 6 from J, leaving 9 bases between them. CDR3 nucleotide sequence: TGTGCCTGGAGACAGGGTCGTCAGCCCCAGCATTTT. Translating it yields CAWRQGRQPQHF.

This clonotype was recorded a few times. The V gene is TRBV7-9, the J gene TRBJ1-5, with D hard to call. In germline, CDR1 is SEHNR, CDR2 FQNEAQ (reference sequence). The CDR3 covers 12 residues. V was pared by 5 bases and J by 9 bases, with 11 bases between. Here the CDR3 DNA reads TGTGCCAGCAGCCGAGATATCGGGCCCCAGCATTTT. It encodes CASSRDIGPQHF. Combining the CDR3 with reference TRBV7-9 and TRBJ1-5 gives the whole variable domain DTGVSQNPRHKITKRGQNVTFRCDPISEHNRLYWYRQTLGQGPEFLTYFQNEAQLEKSRLLSDRFSAERPKGSFSTLEIQRTEQGDSAMYLCASSRDIGPQHFGDGTRLSIL.

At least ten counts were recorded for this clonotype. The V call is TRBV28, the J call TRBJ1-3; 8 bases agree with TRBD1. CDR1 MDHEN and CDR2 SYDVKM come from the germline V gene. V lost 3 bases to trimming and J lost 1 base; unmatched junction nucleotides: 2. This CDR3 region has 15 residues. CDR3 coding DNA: TGTGCCAGCAGTTTGACAGGGGAGTCTGGAAACACCATATATTTT. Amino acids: CASSLTGESGNTIYF.

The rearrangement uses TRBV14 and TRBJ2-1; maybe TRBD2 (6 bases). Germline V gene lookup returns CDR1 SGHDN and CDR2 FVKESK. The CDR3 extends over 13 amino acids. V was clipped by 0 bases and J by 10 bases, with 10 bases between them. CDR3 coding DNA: TGTGCCAGCAGCCAAGATATGGCGGGAGAGCAGTTCTTC. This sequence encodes CASSQDMAGEQFF.

CDR3 DNA: TGTGCCAGCAGTTTAGTAAAAGAGATTATTTATTTT. Its translation: CASSLVKEIIYF. The chain is built from TRBV28 and TRBJ2-3; D ambiguous. The V end lost 2 bases, the J end lost 15 bases, and 15 bases lay between the germline ends. From germline, CDR1 is MDHEN and CDR2 SYDVKM. CDR3 length: 12 residues.

CDR3 sequence: CASSHEHTGLAGSNSWNEQFF. DNA of the CDR3: TGCGCCAGCAGCCACGAACATACCGGACTAGCGGGAAGCAACTCGTGGAATGAGCAGTTCTTC. The rearrangement uses TRBV4-1 and TRBJ2-1; 12 nucleotides match TRBD2. The CDR3 runs to 21 residues. Germline CDR1 and CDR2: MGHRA and YSYEKL. With V trimmed by 3 bases and J by 7 bases, 22 bases remained unmatched.